The clone carrying this TCR beta chain showed up just once. Its matching antigen is unknown. cDNA synthesis used the whole RNA isolate, giving expressed TCRB sequences. Generated by immunoSEQ multiplex PCR, the TCRdb table keeps only in-frame clones and is missing some. The sample lists 200,000 to 250,000 clones; roughly 70% were seen once. This specimen comes from a study of beta chain features in type 1 diabetes. Overall study context: Patients looked much like healthy donors when it came to age, gender and cell yields. The study's findings and limits: Unsettled here was the matter of whether HLA type influences TCRB rearrangement. VDJ junctions in type 1 diabetes patients carried more deletions and fewer insertions.

Germline V CDR1 and CDR2: LGHNA, YSLEER. Deletions cut 3 bases from V and 1 base from J, with 9 bases between. There are 14 residues in the CDR3. Donors contributed one heparinised blood draw apiece, averaging about 110 mL. The V and J genes are TRBV4-3 and TRBJ1-1; D not resolved. The sample comprised naive CD4+ T cells from blood. The sequence came from a man aged 25-45 years in good health. The CDR3 DNA sequence: TGCGCCAGCAGCCACCCCCCTGGGAACACTGAAGCTTTCTTT. It codes for CASSHPPGNTEAFF.